This entry concerns a single T cell receptor (beta chain). Data came from immunoSEQ multiplex PCR; TCRdb stores just in-frame clones and leaves some out. The sample has several thousand clones; more than 80% are singletons. This sample stems from a study of T cell repertoires in ileal Crohn's disease. Specimen: ileal tissue. The clonotype comes from an adult with Crohn's disease.

This chain's CDR3 is CASSSLAGGRSYEQYF. CDR3 coding DNA: TGTGCCAGCAGTTCACTAGCGGGAGGGAGGTCCTACGAGCAGTACTTC. The chain links TRBV27 to TRBJ2-7; 13 nucleotides match TRBD2. The germline gives CDR1 MNHEY, CDR2 SMNVEV (reference sequence). The CDR3 length is 16 residues. V gave up 4 bases and J gave up 1 base; unmatched junction bases: 4.